The clone carrying this TCR beta chain has only a few counts. CDR1 MNHNS and CDR2 SASEGT come from the germline V gene. V lost 0 bases and J 1 base, leaving 9 bases between the germline ends. The CDR3 consists of 15 residues. Indicated time point: pre-sensitization, week 0. Treatment indicated: therapeutic diphenylcyclopropenone sensitization with weekly scalp DPC. This record belongs to a study of human T cells and chemical hapten exposure. TCRdb reprocessed the RACE reads with MiXCR, giving one entry per CDR3 protein. The data show tens of thousands of distinct CDR3 sequences, over 8% seen once. The input for sequencing was whole blood, taken in connection with sensitization to the hapten diphenylcyclopropenone (DPC). This chain uses TRBV6-1 with TRBJ1-1, with D perhaps TRBD1 (6 bases). The receptor was isolated from a woman in her thirties or forties with alopecia areata. Some clones in this sample may be carry-over from other donors' samples. Here the CDR3 reads CASSEAGGRNTEAFF. Written as DNA, the CDR3 is TGTGCCAGCAGTGAAGCCGGGGGGCGGAACACTGAAGCTTTCTTT.